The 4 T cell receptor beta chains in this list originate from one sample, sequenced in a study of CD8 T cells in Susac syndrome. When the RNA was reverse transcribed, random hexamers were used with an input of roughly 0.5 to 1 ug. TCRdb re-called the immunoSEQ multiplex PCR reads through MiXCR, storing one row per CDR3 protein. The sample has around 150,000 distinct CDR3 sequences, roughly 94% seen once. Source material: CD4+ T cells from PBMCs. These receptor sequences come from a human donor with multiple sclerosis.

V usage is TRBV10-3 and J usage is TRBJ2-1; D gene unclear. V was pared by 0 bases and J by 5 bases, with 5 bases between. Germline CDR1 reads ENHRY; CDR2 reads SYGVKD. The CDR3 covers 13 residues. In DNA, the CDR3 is TGTGCCATCAGTGAGTCAAACGACAATGAGCAGTTCTTC. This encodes CAISESNDNEQFF.

The DNA for the CDR3 is TGTGCCAGCAGCCCTCCCCGGGGGCGAGAAGCCAAAAACATTCAGTACTTC. It translates to CASSPPRGREAKNIQYF. The rearrangement links TRBV6-1 to TRBJ2-4, with D tentatively TRBD1 or TRBD2 (6 bases each). The ends were cut back, 6 bases at V and 0 bases at J, with 18 bases in the middle. This CDR3 has 17 residues. Germline V lookup: CDR1 MNHNS, CDR2 SASEGT.

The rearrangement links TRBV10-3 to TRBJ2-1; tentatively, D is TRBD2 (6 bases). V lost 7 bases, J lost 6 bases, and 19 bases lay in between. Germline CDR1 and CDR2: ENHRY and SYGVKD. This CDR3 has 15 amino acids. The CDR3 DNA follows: TGTGCCATCACCAAAGGGACGGGGGAGTCCAATGAGCAGTTCTTC. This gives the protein CAITKGTGESNEQFF.

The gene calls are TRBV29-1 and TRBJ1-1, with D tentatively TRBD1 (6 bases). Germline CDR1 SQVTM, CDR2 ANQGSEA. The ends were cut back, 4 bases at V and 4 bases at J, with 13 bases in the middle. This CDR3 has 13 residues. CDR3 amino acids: CSVGTGAGTEAFF. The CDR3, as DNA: TGCAGCGTTGGGACGGGGGCTGGCACTGAAGCTTTCTTT.